This T cell receptor (beta chain) originates from a study of post-analysis software for immune sequencing data. About the study: Both relapsing-remitting and secondary progressive multiple sclerosis featured among the disease courses, as did progressive-relapsing multiple sclerosis.

The CDR3 has 15 amino acids. The germline gives CDR1 SNHLY, CDR2 FYNNEI. Trimming shortened V by 1 base and J by 8 bases, and 17 bases separated the two germline ends. Libraries were made from TCR beta cDNA, and they carried unique molecular identifiers. TCRdb used MiXCR to reprocess the PCR reads, holding one entry per CDR3 protein. Here the sample spans hundreds of thousands of distinct CDR3 sequences, roughly 27% being singletons. As concerns this clonotype: Its target is unknown.

Whole-study findings and limits: By F measure, strong co-clustering occurred among samples prepared in the same batch. When patients were compared with controls, five TRBV segments were more frequent, TRBV5-6, TRBV5-1 and TRBV20-1 among them.

The chain links TRBV2 to TRBJ1-2; D not certain. This clonotype originated in a girl aged 10 to 17 with multiple sclerosis. The sequenced sample consisted of blood. CDR3 sequence (DNA): TGTGCCAGCAGTGAAGTGGCAGGACGCTTAGGGGGCTACACCTTC. Translated: CASSEVAGRLGGYTF.